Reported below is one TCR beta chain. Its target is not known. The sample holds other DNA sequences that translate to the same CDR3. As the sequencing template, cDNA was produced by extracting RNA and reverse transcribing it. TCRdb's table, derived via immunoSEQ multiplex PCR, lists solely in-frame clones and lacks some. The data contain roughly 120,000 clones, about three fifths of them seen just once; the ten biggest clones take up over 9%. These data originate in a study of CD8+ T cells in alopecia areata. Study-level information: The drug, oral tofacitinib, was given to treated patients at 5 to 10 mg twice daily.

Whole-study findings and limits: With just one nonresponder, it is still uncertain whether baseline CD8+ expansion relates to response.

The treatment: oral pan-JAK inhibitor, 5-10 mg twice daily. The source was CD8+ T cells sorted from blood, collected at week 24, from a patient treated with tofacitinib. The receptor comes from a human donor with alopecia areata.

CDR3 DNA sequence: TGTGCCAGCAGCGGGACTAGCGGGGGGGCGGATACGCAGTATTTT. Protein product: CASSGTSGGADTQYF. V gene TRBV6-5 combines with J gene TRBJ2-3; 16 nucleotides agree with TRBD2. The germline CDR1 and CDR2 sequences are MNHEY and SVGAGI. Trimming at V came to 6 bases and at J to 6 bases, leaving 3 bases not matched to a gene. The CDR3 is made up of 15 amino acids.